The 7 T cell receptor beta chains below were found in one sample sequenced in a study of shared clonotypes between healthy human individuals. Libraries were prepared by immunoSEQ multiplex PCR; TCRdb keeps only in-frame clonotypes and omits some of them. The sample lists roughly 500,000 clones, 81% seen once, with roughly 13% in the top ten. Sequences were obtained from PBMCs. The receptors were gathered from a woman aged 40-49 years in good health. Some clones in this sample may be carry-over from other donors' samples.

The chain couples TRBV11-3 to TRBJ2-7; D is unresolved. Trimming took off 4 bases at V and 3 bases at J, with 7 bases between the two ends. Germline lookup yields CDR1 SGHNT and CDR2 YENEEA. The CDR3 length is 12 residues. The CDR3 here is CASSSERYEQYF. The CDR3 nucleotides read TGTGCCAGCAGCTCCGAACGCTACGAGCAGTACTTC. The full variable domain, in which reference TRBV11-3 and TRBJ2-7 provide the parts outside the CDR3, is EAGVVQSPRYKIIEKKQPVAFWCNPISGHNTLYWYLQNLGQGPELLIRYENEEAVDDSQLPKDRFSAERLKGVDSTLKIQPAELGDSAVYLCASSSERYEQYFGPGTRLTVT.

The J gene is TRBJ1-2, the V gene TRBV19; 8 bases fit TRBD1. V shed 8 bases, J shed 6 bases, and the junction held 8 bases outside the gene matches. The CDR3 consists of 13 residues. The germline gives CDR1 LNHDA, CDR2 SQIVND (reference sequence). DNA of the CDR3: TGTGCCAGTCGAAACACAGGGGGTAATGGCTACACCTTC. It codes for CASRNTGGNGYTF.

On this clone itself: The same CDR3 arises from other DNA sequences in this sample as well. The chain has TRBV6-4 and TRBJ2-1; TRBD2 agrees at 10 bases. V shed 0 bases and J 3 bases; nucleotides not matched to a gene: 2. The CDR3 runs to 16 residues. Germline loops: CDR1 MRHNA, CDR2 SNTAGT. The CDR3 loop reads CASSDSASGGYNEQFF. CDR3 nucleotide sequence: TGTGCCAGCAGTGACTCGGCTAGCGGGGGCTACAATGAGCAGTTCTTC.

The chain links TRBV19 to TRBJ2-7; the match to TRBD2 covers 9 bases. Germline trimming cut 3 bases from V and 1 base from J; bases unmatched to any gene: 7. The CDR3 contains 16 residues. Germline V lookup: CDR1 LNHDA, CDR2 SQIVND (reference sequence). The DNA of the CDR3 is TGTGCCAGTAGTATCCCTCAGCGGGAGGTGTCCTACGAGCAGTACTTC. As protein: CASSIPQREVSYEQYF. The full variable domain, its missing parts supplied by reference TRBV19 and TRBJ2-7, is DGGITQSPKYLFRKEGQNVTLSCEQNLNHDAMYWYRQDPGQGLRLIYYSQIVNDFQKGDIAEGYSVSREKKESFPLTVTSAQKNPTAFYLCASSIPQREVSYEQYFGPGTRLTVT.

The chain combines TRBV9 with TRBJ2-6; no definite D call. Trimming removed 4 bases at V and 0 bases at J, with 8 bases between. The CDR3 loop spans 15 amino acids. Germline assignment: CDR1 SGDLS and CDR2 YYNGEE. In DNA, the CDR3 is TGTGCCAGCAGCAATACGGACTCTGGGGCCAACGTCCTGACTTTC. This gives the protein CASSNTDSGANVLTF.

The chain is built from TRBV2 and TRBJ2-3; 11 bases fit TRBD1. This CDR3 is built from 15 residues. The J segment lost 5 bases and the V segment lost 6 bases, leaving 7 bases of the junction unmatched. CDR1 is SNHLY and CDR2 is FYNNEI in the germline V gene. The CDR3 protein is CASRIGTGGQDTQYF. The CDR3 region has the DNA TGTGCCAGCAGAATCGGGACAGGGGGTCAAGATACGCAGTATTTT.

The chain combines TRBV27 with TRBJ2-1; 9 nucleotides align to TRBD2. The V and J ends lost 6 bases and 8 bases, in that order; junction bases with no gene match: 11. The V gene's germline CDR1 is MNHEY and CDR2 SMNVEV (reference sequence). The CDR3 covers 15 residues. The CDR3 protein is CASSNAGGPGHEQFF. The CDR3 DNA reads TGTGCCAGCAGCAATGCGGGAGGGCCCGGGCATGAGCAGTTCTTC.